These 25 T cell receptor beta chains were sequenced from one sample in a study of cytomegalovirus exposure and HLA in healthy donors. PCR was performed using 60 Vbeta and 13 Jbeta primers. Using immunoSEQ multiplex PCR, the repertoire was profiled, and TCRdb retains in-frame clones only, with some absent. The sample records around 300,000 clones, 72% being singletons. Sequences were obtained from PBMCs. Receptors were obtained from a female donor in good health and CMV-seronegative.

This clone occurred a few times. CDR3 sequence reads: CASSPGQGNEKLFF. DNA for the CDR3: TGTGCCAGCAGCCCGGGACAGGGCAATGAAAAACTGTTTTTT. This chain connects TRBV5-5 to TRBJ1-4; 9 bases map to TRBD1. The CDR3 has 14 amino acids. The V segment lost 4 bases and the J segment 5 bases; nucleotides outside the gene matches: 3. CDR1 is SGHKS and CDR2 is YYEKEE in the germline V gene (reference sequence). Full variable domain (remainder filled in from reference TRBV5-5 and TRBJ1-4): DAGVTQSPTHLIKTRGQQVTLRCSPISGHKSVSWYQQVLGQGPQFIFQYYEKEERGRGNFPDRFSARQFPNYSSELNVNALLLGDSALYLCASSPGQGNEKLFFGSGTQLSVL.

A few counts support this clone. The V and J genes are TRBV7-8 and TRBJ2-7, with TRBD1 identical over 9 bases. Germline-derived CDR1 and CDR2 are SGHVS and FQNEAQ. V lost 4 bases to trimming and J lost 2 bases; unmatched junction nucleotides: 9. The CDR3 totals 16 residues. Here the CDR3 reads CASSSPPDRGPYEQYF. The CDR3 coding sequence is TGTGCCAGCAGCTCTCCTCCGGACAGGGGTCCCTACGAGCAGTACTTC.

The chain carries TRBV7-9 and TRBJ2-7; 9 bases map to TRBD2. Germline CDR1 reads SEHNR; CDR2 reads FQNEAQ (reference sequence). V lost 2 bases, J lost 12 bases, and 5 bases stayed unmatched. CDR3 size: 12 residues. CDR3 bases: TGTGCCAGCAGCTTAAATCAGGGACTAGCGTACTTC. As protein: CASSLNQGLAYF.

The V gene is TRBV28, the J gene TRBJ1-4, with TRBD1 matching over 7 bases. CDR1 MDHEN and CDR2 SYDVKM come from the germline V gene. This CDR3 has 15 residues. V lost 8 bases and J lost 9; bases outside the gene matches: 15. Here the CDR3 reads CASDGWDSSGKKLFF. As DNA, the CDR3 is TGTGCCAGCGACGGATGGGACAGCTCCGGGAAAAAACTGTTTTTT.

The genes are TRBV27 and TRBJ1-5, with a weak D call TRBD1 (5 bases). Trimming removed 5 bases from V and 4 bases from J, with 9 bases in between. The V gene's germline CDR1 is MNHEY and CDR2 SMNVEV (reference sequence). There are 13 residues in the CDR3. CDR3 nucleotide sequence: TGTGCCAGCAGTGCGCACAGGAATCAGCCCCAGCATTTT. Translated, it gives CASSAHRNQPQHF.

This chain joins TRBV27 and TRBJ1-2; D unclear. The CDR3 is 13 residues long. V was trimmed by 2 bases and J by 2 bases, leaving 6 bases between them. Per the germline V gene, CDR1 is MNHEY and CDR2 is SMNVEV (reference sequence). This CDR3 is CASSLTPNYGYTF. The CDR3 DNA reads as TGTGCCAGCAGTTTAACACCGAACTATGGCTACACCTTC.

CDR3 residues: CASSLEVAGGIRYEQYF. CDR3 nucleotide sequence: TGCGCCAGCAGCTTGGAAGTAGCGGGAGGAATTCGCTACGAGCAGTACTTC. The chain joins TRBV5-1 to TRBJ2-7; 10 nucleotides agree with TRBD2. The CDR3 sequence is 17 residues long. The V gene end was trimmed by 0 bases and the J gene end by 3 bases; junction bases not matched to a gene: 9. The germline CDR1 and CDR2 sequences are SGHRS and YFSETQ. Combining the CDR3 with reference TRBV5-1 and TRBJ2-7 gives the whole variable domain KAGVTQTPRYLIKTRGQQVTLSCSPISGHRSVSWYQQTPGQGLQFLFEYFSETQRNKGNFPGRFSGRQFSNSRSEMNVSTLELGDSALYLCASSLEVAGGIRYEQYFGPGTRLTVT.

The J gene is TRBJ2-1, the V gene TRBV20-1; 9 nucleotides align to TRBD2. Trimming took 5 bases from V and 10 from J; bases not matched to a gene: 0. The CDR3 extends over 10 amino acids. Looked up from germline, CDR1 is DFQATT and CDR2 is SNEGSKA (reference sequence). In nucleotides, the CDR3 is TGCAGTGCTCTAGCGGGAGAGCAGTTCTTC. Amino acids: CSALAGEQFF.

In this sample, this clone turned up a few times. The gene calls are TRBV7-8 and TRBJ2-3; D is perhaps TRBD2 (5 bases). The CDR3 runs 14 residues. Per germline, CDR1 SGHVS and CDR2 FQNEAQ. The V gene lost 6 bases and the J gene lost 1 base, with 11 bases spanning the gap. CDR3 amino acids: CASSFAAGTDTQYF. Here the CDR3 DNA reads TGTGCCAGCAGTTTCGCAGCGGGCACAGATACGCAGTATTTT.

This clone has just a few counts. This sequence joins TRBV4-2 and TRBJ2-1; D is uncertain. Deletions cut 0 bases from V and 10 bases from J, with 4 bases between. This CDR3 contains 11 residues. From germline, CDR1 is LGHNA and CDR2 YNFKEQ. The CDR3 bases are TGTGCCAGCAGCCAAGAGCGGGAGCAGTTCTTC. Protein sequence: CASSQEREQFF.

The chain uses TRBV9 and TRBJ2-7; D is perhaps TRBD2 (6 bases). This CDR3 region has 15 residues. Looked up from germline, CDR1 is SGDLS and CDR2 is YYNGEE. V was clipped by 0 bases and J by 6 bases, with 16 bases between them. The CDR3 reads CASSVGGGILVEQYF. In DNA form, the CDR3 reads TGTGCCAGCAGCGTAGGTGGGGGGATCCTCGTCGAGCAGTACTTC.

V and J are TRBV7-9 and TRBJ1-2; the match to TRBD1 covers 9 bases. Germline loops: CDR1 SEHNR, CDR2 FQNEAQ (reference sequence). The CDR3 length is 15 residues. Germline trimming cut 5 bases from V and 6 bases from J; bases unmatched to any gene: 10. CDR3 loop: CASSPWDRELNGYTF. In DNA, the CDR3 is TGTGCCAGCAGCCCATGGGACAGGGAATTGAATGGCTACACCTTC. Full variable domain (outside the CDR3, taken from reference TRBV7-9 and TRBJ1-2): DTGVSQNPRHKITKRGQNVTFRCDPISEHNRLYWYRQTLGQGPEFLTYFQNEAQLEKSRLLSDRFSAERPKGSFSTLEIQRTEQGDSAMYLCASSPWDRELNGYTFGSGTRLTVV.

Points on this clone: Other DNA sequences in this sample translate to the same CDR3. The CDR3 is CASSFLAGTDTQYF. The CDR3 bases are TGTGCCAGCAGTTTCCTAGCGGGAACGGATACGCAGTATTTT. The V gene is TRBV27, the J gene TRBJ2-3, with 9 bases lining up with TRBD2. This CDR3 is built from 14 residues. The germline V gene encodes CDR1 MNHEY and CDR2 SMNVEV (reference sequence). The V and J ends lost 3 bases and 6 bases, in that order; junction bases with no gene match: 4.

The V call is TRBV15, the J call TRBJ2-5; D perhaps matches TRBD2 (5 bases). Deletions cut 5 bases from V and 5 bases from J, with 12 bases between. CDR1 and CDR2 (germline): LNHNV, YYDKDF (reference sequence). The CDR3 loop spans 13 amino acids. In DNA, the CDR3 is TGTGCCACCAGCCGGGATTTGCGGGAGACCCAGTACTTC. Protein: CATSRDLRETQYF.

There are a few counts of this clone. The CDR3 sequence: CASSIGDQPQHF. CDR3 in DNA: TGTGCCAGTAGTATCGGGGATCAGCCCCAGCATTTT. The rearrangement links TRBV19 to TRBJ1-5; D is undetermined. The CDR3 has 12 amino acids. Germline-derived CDR1 and CDR2 are LNHDA and SQIVND (reference sequence). Trimming took off 3 bases at V and 5 bases at J, with 5 bases between the two ends.

This clone has only one observation. This rearrangement joins TRBV27 to TRBJ2-2; 9 nucleotides agree with TRBD1. In germline, CDR1 is MNHEY, CDR2 SMNVEV (reference sequence). V lost 5 bases, J lost 6 bases, and 4 bases stayed unmatched. The CDR3 has 14 residues. This CDR3 is CASSRRQGAGELFF. Here the CDR3 DNA reads TGTGCCAGCAGTCGCCGACAGGGGGCCGGGGAGCTGTTTTTT.

The chain uses TRBV19 and TRBJ2-1; no definite D call. Germline V gives CDR1 LNHDA, CDR2 SQIVND (reference sequence). The CDR3 runs 13 residues. V was clipped by 3 bases and J by 2 bases, with 5 bases between them. The CDR3 bases are TGTGCCAGTAGTATTTCCACCTACAATGAGCAGTTCTTC. It codes for CASSISTYNEQFF.

The chain employs TRBV25-1 and TRBJ2-2; D not resolved. CDR1 and CDR2 (germline): MGHDK, SYGVNS. Deletions cut 5 bases from V and 5 bases from J, with 12 bases between. The CDR3 loop spans 14 amino acids. CDR3 region: CASSPAPSTGELFF. Written as DNA, the CDR3 is TGTGCCAGCAGTCCAGCGCCCTCAACCGGGGAGCTGTTTTTT.

This sequence joins TRBV13 and TRBJ2-1; D gene uncertain. The CDR3 sequence is 16 residues long. V lost 4 bases, J lost 1 base, and 14 bases lay in between. Germline lookup yields CDR1 PRHDT and CDR2 FYEKMQ (reference sequence). The CDR3 protein is CASSSLTGSSYNEQFF. As DNA, the CDR3 is TGTGCCAGCAGCTCTCTGACTGGCTCATCCTACAATGAGCAGTTCTTC.

J is TRBJ2-1 and V is TRBV5-1; 10 bases fit TRBD2. Germline V gene sequence: CDR1 SGHRS, CDR2 YFSETQ. There are 15 residues in the CDR3. Unmatched junction bases numbered 3, after V lost 0 bases and J lost 6 bases. CDR3 protein: CASSLALAGLNEQFF. CDR3 coding DNA: TGCGCCAGCAGCTTGGCACTAGCGGGACTCAATGAGCAGTTCTTC.

V and J are TRBV5-8 and TRBJ2-2; D call uncertain. The CDR3 covers 14 residues. Trimming removed 7 bases from V and 4 bases from J, with 14 bases in between. Germline-derived CDR1 and CDR2 are SGHTS and YDEGEE. Here the CDR3 reads CASPALRITGELFF. The CDR3 DNA sequence: TGTGCCAGCCCCGCACTACGTATCACCGGGGAGCTGTTTTTT.

The chain uses TRBV7-2 and TRBJ2-2; 9 nucleotides agree with TRBD2. In germline, CDR1 is SGHTA, CDR2 FQGNSA. This CDR3 contains 17 residues. Trimming cost V 2 bases and J 7 bases; bases outside gene matches: 11. The CDR3 sequence is CASSLRWGGTSNGELFF. CDR3 sequence (DNA): TGTGCCAGCAGCTTAAGGTGGGGCGGGACTAGCAACGGGGAGCTGTTTTTT.

The chain uses TRBV11-2 and TRBJ2-7; 11 positions agree with TRBD2. There are 16 residues in the CDR3. CDR1 SGHAT and CDR2 FQNNGV come from the germline V gene. V lost 5 bases, J lost 7 bases, and 13 bases stayed unmatched. DNA of the CDR3: TGTGCCAGCAGCCCAGACAGGCTAGCGGGAGGTTGGGAGCAGTACTTC. Its protein product is CASSPDRLAGGWEQYF.

This chain uses TRBV12-5 with TRBJ2-1, with D hard to call. From germline, CDR1 is LGHNT and CDR2 FRNRAP. The CDR3 runs 13 residues. Deletions cut 1 base from V and 9 bases from J, with 10 bases between. The CDR3, as DNA: TGTGCTAGTGGTTTGGAAAATTCGGTTGAGCAGTTCTTC. Its protein product is CASGLENSVEQFF.

CDR3 in amino acids: CASSLVGLGYNEQFF. The CDR3 nucleotides read TGCGCCAGCAGCTTGGTGGGACTAGGTTACAATGAGCAGTTCTTC. This rearrangement joins TRBV5-1 to TRBJ2-1; 8 nucleotides match TRBD2. Germline loops: CDR1 SGHRS, CDR2 YFSETQ. The CDR3 contains 15 residues. V dropped 0 bases and J dropped 4; count of bases not matched to a gene: 3.